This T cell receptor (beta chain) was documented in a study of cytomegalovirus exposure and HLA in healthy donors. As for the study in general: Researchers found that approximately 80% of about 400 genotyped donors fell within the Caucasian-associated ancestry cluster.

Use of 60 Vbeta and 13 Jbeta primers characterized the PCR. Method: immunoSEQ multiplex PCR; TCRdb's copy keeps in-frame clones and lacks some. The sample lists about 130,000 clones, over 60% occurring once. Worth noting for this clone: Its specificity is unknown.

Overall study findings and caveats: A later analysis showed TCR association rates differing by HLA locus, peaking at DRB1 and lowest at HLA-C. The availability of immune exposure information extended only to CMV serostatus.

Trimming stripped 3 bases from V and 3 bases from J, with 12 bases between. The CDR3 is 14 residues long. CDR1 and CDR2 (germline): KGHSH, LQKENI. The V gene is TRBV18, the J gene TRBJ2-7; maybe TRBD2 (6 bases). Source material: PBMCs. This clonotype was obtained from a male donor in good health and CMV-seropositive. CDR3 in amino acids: CASSPGIADYEQYF. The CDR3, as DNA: TGTGCCAGCTCACCTGGAATAGCGGACTACGAGCAGTACTTC.